The TCR beta chain under discussion was sequenced for a study of OX40 agonist ivuxolimab in advanced cancers. Data came from immunoSEQ multiplex PCR; TCRdb stores just in-frame clones and leaves some out. The sample shows about 61,000 clones, 85% to 90% of them seen only once. This CDR3 has 14 residues. Deletions cut 3 bases from V and 2 bases from J, with 11 bases between. CDR1 SGHRS and CDR2 YFSETQ come from the germline V gene. This TCR derives from an adult with an advanced solid tumor such as melanoma, head and neck, liver or kidney cancer. V and J are TRBV5-1 and TRBJ1-2; no firm D call. Material: CD4+ or CD8+ T cells sorted from blood, obtained in a trial of the OX40 agonist ivuxolimab. The CDR3 DNA is TGCGCCAGCAGCTCGGGTGCGGGAAACTATGGCTACACCTTC. It yields the protein CASSSGAGNYGYTF.